This T cell receptor (beta chain) was found in a study of tumor-infiltrating lymphocytes in localized non-small cell lung cancer. On the study more broadly: The cohort mixed smokers and never-smokers, several histologies, and some post-neoadjuvant-chemotherapy samples.

Method: immunoSEQ multiplex PCR; TCRdb's copy keeps in-frame clones and lacks some. This table holds approximately 12,000 clones, 80% to 85% found once. This CDR3 region has 19 residues. The ends were cut back, 0 bases at V and 0 bases at J, with 19 bases in the middle. Germline lookup yields CDR1 SGHTS and CDR2 YDEGEE. The source material was uninvolved lung tissue not adjacent to the tumor. This TCR came from a human donor with non-small cell lung cancer. This chain links TRBV5-8 with TRBJ2-4, with a weak D call TRBD1 (5 bases). The CDR3 bases are TGTGCCAGCAGCTTGGCCTCGGCAGGTTCAGGGTTAGCCAAAAACATTCAGTACTTC. It yields the protein CASSLASAGSGLAKNIQYF.